These T cell receptor beta chains were read from a single sample in a study of monozygotic twins with inflammatory bowel disease. From the 5' RACE reads, TCRdb lists one entry per CDR3 protein and no DNA. This listing includes a few hundred thousand distinct CDR3 sequences. The sequencing input was blood. The source of these receptors is a human donor with ulcerative colitis or Crohn's disease, or a healthy co-twin of an affected twin (not recorded which). Each CDR3 is given with its conserved first and last residue.

V	J	CDR3
TRBV12-3/TRBV12-4	TRBJ2-5	CASSRSGTQYF
TRBV5-1	TRBJ1-1	CASSSGTDTLF
TRBV14	TRBJ2-5	CASSQVAGHGTQYF
TRBV12-3/TRBV12-4	TRBJ1-2	CASSLELGGYTF
TRBV20-1	TRBJ1-1	CSAREKEWGTRTEAFF
TRBV7-8	TRBJ2-3	CASSLASWGAGTDTQYF
TRBV29-1	TRBJ1-1	CSVELVSMNTEAFF
TRBV5-1	TRBJ2-3	CASSVGQAADTQYF
TRBV2	TRBJ2-3	CASSERSGGALSYF
TRBV28	TRBJ2-1	CASSLRVVYNEQFF
TRBV20-1	TRBJ2-4	CSASRLAGRTKNIQYF
TRBV3-1	TRBJ2-7	CASSPFRDRVDEQYF
TRBV12-3/TRBV12-4	TRBJ2-5	CASMPRGAYQETQYF
TRBV11-2	TRBJ2-5	CASRAQIPQETQYF
TRBV18	TRBJ1-6	CASSRAPGSPLHF
TRBV7-9	TRBJ2-2	CASSKGDSPNTGELFF
TRBV7-8	TRBJ1-3	CASSLRGNTIYF
TRBV7-9	TRBJ1-4	CASRGSTVSEKLFF
TRBV7-2	TRBJ1-1	CASSRDRETEAFF
TRBV5-1	TRBJ1-4	CASKGQDNEKLFF
TRBV7-2	TRBJ2-1	CASSLVGSSGGADEQFF
TRBV6-1	TRBJ2-1	CASSIAGAGGEQFF
TRBV28	TRBJ1-1	CASREQGPIRAFF
TRBV20-1	TRBJ1-2	CSASPVNYGYTF
TRBV29-1	TRBJ1-2	CSVVIQRYGYTF
TRBV4-2	TRBJ1-1	CASSHGALGAFF
TRBV24-1	TRBJ2-2	CATSENTGELFF
TRBV12-3/TRBV12-4	TRBJ2-1	CASRNYIPGEEQFF
TRBV29-1	TRBJ1-3	CSVVEGSSGNTIYF
TRBV7-9	TRBJ2-1	CASSSVSSKGSYNEQFF
TRBV5-1	TRBJ1-1	CASSFRQGAFTEAFF
TRBV18	TRBJ1-1	CASSPEGAMNTEAFF
TRBV14	TRBJ2-1	CASSPAGIAGWFF
TRBV5-1	TRBJ2-3	CASSFTSGAQYF
TRBV7-2	TRBJ2-3	CASRMSTDTQYF
TRBV11-2	TRBJ1-2	CASSPGGSNYGYTF
TRBV20-1	TRBJ2-7	CSASPTRYEQYF
TRBV3-1	TRBJ2-7	CASSQDVTGVAEQYF
TRBV7-2	TRBJ2-7	CASSLEAGVGEQYF
TRBV10-2	TRBJ2-5	CASGQGGETQYF
TRBV5-1	TRBJ1-1	CASSFGDRRNTEAFF
TRBV4-2	TRBJ2-7	CASSQAGGHEQYF
TRBV7-2	TRBJ2-5	CASSLGSTQYF
TRBV6-1	TRBJ1-1	CASSPVDRGVEAEAFF
TRBV7-2	TRBJ2-2	CASSLERINTGELFF
TRBV3-1	TRBJ2-1	CASSQRMGSSYNEQFF
TRBV20-1	TRBJ2-7	CSAKTGIPYEQYF
TRBV7-9	TRBJ2-3	CASSLWDTDTQYF
TRBV3-1	TRBJ1-1	CASRRQVAGTEAFF
TRBV7-9	TRBJ1-1	CASSLGAGVKTEAFF
TRBV29-1	TRBJ2-7	CSVIDRVREQYF
TRBV7-3	TRBJ2-2	CASSQDGGELFF
TRBV20-1	TRBJ1-1	CSARLGQGFGEAFF
TRBV18	TRBJ1-1	CASSPSRGTGYAFF
TRBV5-1	TRBJ2-5	CASSFAGTGRQETQYF
TRBV29-1	TRBJ2-3	CSVEDVGGGAGDTQYF
TRBV7-8	TRBJ1-1	CASTEGGTEAFF
TRBV5-5	TRBJ1-3	CASSLAGQGASGNTIYF
TRBV29-1	TRBJ2-5	CSVDQGSRTQYF
TRBV5-1	TRBJ2-7	CASSPGESYEQYF